This TCR beta chain originates from a study of regulatory T cells in long-lasting Graves disease. This clonotype was seen at least ten times. The time point was: newly diagnosed GD, antithyroid drugs for less than 3 months. Isolated PBMC RNA provided the starting material for the TCR library. EDTA tubes received roughly 8.6 milliliters of drawn peripheral blood. In building TCR beta libraries, iRepertoire HTBI primers were used together with Arm-PCR of CDR3 regions. TCRdb reprocessed the multiplex PCR reads with MiXCR, giving one entry per CDR3 protein. Of 350,000 to 550,000 distinct CDR3 sequences in the sample, just under 15% are singletons; the top ten hold approximately 15%. CDR1 and CDR2 from the germline V gene are KGHSH and LQKENI. V dropped 2 bases and J dropped 1; count of bases not matched to a gene: 10. CDR3 length equals 17 residues. These data are also associated with another study on T cells in Graves' hyperthyroidism and ophthalmopathy.

The sample consisted of peripheral blood mononuclear cells (PBMCs), taken at new diagnosis, from a patient treated with antithyroid drugs. The chain employs TRBV18 and TRBJ2-5, with TRBD2 matching 7 bases. This receptor was identified in a woman aged 30 to 39 with Graves disease. The CDR3 coding sequence is TGTGCCAGCTCACCATTAGGAGGAGGGAGGGGCCAAGAGACCCAGTACTTC. It codes for CASSPLGGGRGQETQYF.